The table lists the clone carrying this TCR beta chain with many counts. Trimming pared 4 bases from V and 6 bases from J, leaving 15 bases between. In germline, CDR1 is ENHRY, CDR2 SYGVKD. CDR3 length: 14 residues. One entry per CDR3 protein, called by TCRdb with MiXCR from the RT-PCR reads. The table includes approximately 720,000 distinct CDR3 sequences, approximately 15% detected once. This receptor was identified in a female donor in good health, serving as a healthy control. The chain combines TRBV10-3 with TRBJ1-1; TRBD1 might be the D (6 bases). The sequencing input was memory CD4+ T cells from blood. In nucleotides, the CDR3 is TGTGCCATCAGTGCTACCCGGACAGTTGCTGAAGCTTTCTTT. Encoded protein: CAISATRTVAEAFF.